Sequencing of this T cell receptor beta chain was carried out in a study of shared T cell receptors in the human thymus. Clones were read by immunoSEQ multiplex PCR, and TCRdb kept only the in-frame ones, dropping some. The table has more than 300,000 clones, roughly 94% seen once; the top ten hold roughly 0.02%. The specimen was thymocytes. The source is a human donor.

CDR3 sequence: CASSPDHERGTNTGELFF. The CDR3 DNA is TGTGCCAGCTCGCCCGATCACGAGCGGGGTACGAACACCGGGGAGCTGTTTTTT. This rearrangement joins TRBV18 to TRBJ2-2, with 7 bases that match TRBD2. Trimming cost V 6 bases and J 0 bases; bases outside gene matches: 13. The CDR3 is 18 residues long. Germline V gives CDR1 KGHSH, CDR2 LQKENI.